This is a list of T cell receptor beta chains from one sample in a study of shared clonotypes between healthy human individuals. Assay used: immunoSEQ multiplex PCR; TCRdb lists only in-frame clones, some missing. Of hundreds of thousands of clones listed, about 96% are singletons. The sequencing sample was made of naive CD8+ T cells sorted from blood. The receptors stem from a woman aged 25 to 39 in good health. The CDR3 runs from the conserved cysteine through the conserved F or W. D genes are given only for firm matches. A clone size is listed for some rows: how often the clone was seen (once, few, many), or a class if it is expanded.

TRBJ2-1 - TRBV7-6 - CASSLTNEQFF TGTGCCAGCAGCTTAACGAATGAGCAGTTCTTC
TRBJ1-3 - TRBV6-6 - CASSRTGGNTIYF TGTGCCAGCAGTAGAACAGGGGGAAACACCATATATTTT
TRBJ1-4 - TRBV25-1 - CASSESPFRDINEKLFF TGTGCCAGCAGTGAATCCCCATTCAGGGACATAAATGAAAAACTGTTTTTT
TRBJ1-5 - TRBV28 - CASSLDGPNQPQHF TGTGCCAGCAGCTTGGACGGACCCAATCAGCCCCAGCATTTT
TRBJ1-1 - TRBV2 - CASSGISTPNTEAFF TGTGCCAGCAGTGGAATTTCCACTCCGAACACTGAAGCTTTCTTT
TRBJ1-1 - TRBV15 once CATSNGRGRVEAFF TGTGCCACCAGCAACGGGCGAGGAAGGGTTGAAGCTTTCTTT
TRBJ1-5 TRBD1 TRBV5-5 - CASSFSWEGAGNQPQHF TGTGCCAGCAGCTTTTCCTGGGAGGGGGCTGGCAATCAGCCCCAGCATTTT
TRBJ1-1 - TRBV7-6 few CASSLGEATEAFF TGTGCCAGCAGCTTAGGGGAAGCCACTGAAGCTTTCTTT
TRBJ2-5 - TRBV6-6 once CASSYFESLETQYF TGTGCCAGCAGTTACTTTGAGTCTCTCGAGACCCAGTACTTC
TRBJ2-1 - TRBV11-2 - CASSLDGRGRRVNEQFF TGTGCCAGCAGCTTAGATGGTCGGGGGAGACGGGTCAATGAGCAGTTCTTC
TRBJ2-5 TRBD2 TRBV28 - CASSLGTGTSGPTGETQYF TGTGCCAGCAGTTTAGGAACCGGGACTAGCGGCCCAACGGGAGAGACCCAGTACTTC
TRBJ2-7 TRBD2 TRBV11-2 - CASSLSSGYTYEQYF TGTGCCAGCAGCTTGTCTAGCGGATATACCTACGAGCAGTACTTC
TRBJ2-7 TRBD2 TRBV5-1 - CASSPLGLAGAPEQYF TGCGCCAGCAGCCCCCTGGGACTAGCGGGAGCCCCCGAGCAGTACTTC
TRBJ1-1 - TRBV28 once CASSFPQGTLYTEAFF TGTGCCAGCAGTTTTCCTCAGGGGACGTTGTACACTGAAGCTTTCTTT
TRBJ2-1 - TRBV28 - CASSLQDYNEQFF TGTGCCAGCAGTTTACAGGATTACAATGAGCAGTTCTTC
TRBJ1-2 TRBD1 TRBV7-9 - CASSFRDRYDGYTF TGTGCCAGCAGCTTTCGGGACAGATATGATGGCTACACCTTC
TRBJ2-7 - TRBV27 - CASSLLPGRPYEQYF TGTGCCAGCAGTTTATTACCGGGGCGGCCCTACGAGCAGTACTTC